This is a list of T cell receptor beta chains from one sample in a study of early T cells in non-severe SARS-CoV-2 infection. TCRdb analysed the 5' RACE reads with MiXCR anew, one entry per CDR3 protein. The sample holds about 49,000 distinct CDR3 sequences, less than 4.5% seen once. The sample taken for sequencing was whole blood. These receptors came from an adult who was a healthcare worker with PCR-confirmed SARS-CoV-2 infection or an uninfected control (not recorded which). Each CDR3 is given with its conserved first and last residue. A D gene is named only where the DNA matches it firmly. The size field is filled for only some rows; it gives once, few, many or a size class.

15	.	TRBV4-2	many	TRBJ2-3	CASSQDGDSADTQYF	TGTGCCAGCAGCCAAGATGGGGATAGCGCAGATACGCAGTATTTT
15	.	TRBV7-2	many	TRBJ1-2	CASSFGSAMIYGYTF	TGTGCCAGCAGCTTTGGTTCCGCGATGATCTATGGCTACACCTTC
13	.	TRBV20-1	few	TRBJ1-2	CSARAGDNYGYTF	TGCAGTGCTAGAGCCGGGGATAACTATGGCTACACCTTC
14	.	TRBV27	many	TRBJ1-2	CASSFGSGVYGYTF	TGTGCCAGCAGTTTTGGGAGTGGCGTCTATGGCTACACCTTC
15	TRBD1	TRBV20-1	many	TRBJ1-1	CSARDTGGGNTEAFF	TGCAGTGCTAGAGATACAGGGGGCGGGAACACTGAAGCTTTCTTT
14	TRBD1	TRBV6-5	many	TRBJ1-1	CASSRGQGAAEAFF	TGTGCCAGCAGTCGGGGACAGGGGGCAGCTGAAGCTTTCTTT
16	TRBD1	TRBV11-2	many	TRBJ2-3	CASSTWTGKGADTQYF	TGTGCCAGCAGCACCTGGACAGGGAAGGGTGCAGATACGCAGTATTTT
13	TRBD1	TRBV19	many	TRBJ2-5	CASKTGGMETQYF	TGTGCCAGTAAAACAGGGGGAATGGAGACCCAGTACTTC
11	.	TRBV7-9	many	TRBJ2-3	CASSFAELQYF	TGTGCCAGCAGCTTCGCAGAACTGCAGTATTTT
14	.	TRBV7-9	many	TRBJ2-7	CASTSPGISYEQYF	TGTGCCAGCACTTCCCCTGGGATCTCCTACGAGCAGTACTTC
15	TRBD2	TRBV6-2/TRBV6-3	many	TRBJ2-1	CASRASGSSYNEQFF	TGTGCCAGCAGGGCTAGCGGGAGCTCCTACAATGAGCAGTTCTTC
11	.	TRBV29-1	many	TRBJ1-1	CSVEDRYEAFF	TGCAGCGTTGAAGATCGGTATGAAGCTTTCTTT
14	.	TRBV10-3	few	TRBJ1-1	CAIREEISNTEAFF	TGTGCCATCAGAGAGGAGATCTCGAACACTGAAGCTTTCTTT
17	TRBD1	TRBV19	.	TRBJ1-5	CASSMPTGTASNQPQHF	TGTGCCAGTAGTATGCCGACCGGGACAGCAAGCAATCAGCCCCAGCATTTT
16	.	TRBV5-1	.	TRBJ1-1	CASSPTGAGTGAEAFF	TGCGCCAGCAGCCCGACGGGGGCAGGAACAGGCGCTGAAGCTTTCTTT
13	.	TRBV7-6	many	TRBJ2-7	CASSPGSTYEQYF	TGTGCCAGCAGCCCAGGGAGTACCTACGAGCAGTACTTC
15	TRBD1	TRBV29-1	few	TRBJ2-7	CSVKIANRGYYEQYF	TGCAGCGTCAAGATAGCGAACAGGGGCTACTACGAGCAGTACTTC
11	.	TRBV18	many	TRBJ2-5	CASSQQETQYF	TGTGCCAGCTCCCAACAAGAGACCCAGTACTTC
14	.	TRBV7-2	many	TRBJ1-5	CASSHDRFTQPQHF	TGTGCCAGCAGCCATGACAGGTTCACTCAGCCCCAGCATTTT
14	.	TRBV2	few	TRBJ2-7	CASSGKDPAYEQYF	TGTGCCAGCAGTGGGAAGGACCCAGCCTACGAGCAGTACTTC
19	.	TRBV5-1	many	TRBJ1-6	CASSLAPVRGAGLDSPLHF	TGCGCCAGCAGCTTGGCCCCGGTTAGGGGGGCCGGTTTGGATTCACCCCTCCACTTT
15	TRBD1	TRBV6-1	many	TRBJ2-3	CASGGRQGFGDTQYF	TGTGCCAGCGGAGGCCGACAGGGATTCGGGGATACGCAGTATTTT
14	.	TRBV7-8	many	TRBJ2-7	CASSFVPPLREQYF	TGTGCCAGCAGCTTTGTGCCCCCACTCCGCGAGCAGTACTTC
13	.	TRBV30	.	TRBJ2-1	CAWSGGPLNEQFF	TGTGCCTGGAGTGGGGGACCGCTCAATGAGCAGTTCTTC
14	TRBD1	TRBV5-4	many	TRBJ1-2	CASSLGDSRYGYTF	TGTGCCAGCAGCTTGGGGGACAGCCGCTATGGCTACACCTTC
14	TRBD1	TRBV7-6	.	TRBJ1-1	CASSPRTGGTEAFF	TGTGCCAGCAGCCCCCGGACAGGGGGGACTGAAGCTTTCTTT
16	TRBD2	TRBV3-1	many	TRBJ2-3	CASSTTFGGGFMTQYF	TGTGCCAGCAGCACCACATTCGGCGGGGGATTCATGACGCAGTATTTT
15	TRBD1	TRBV20-1	many	TRBJ1-4	CSARDQGQDNEKLFF	TGCAGTGCTAGAGATCAGGGACAGGATAATGAAAAACTGTTTTTT
13	.	TRBV20-1	many	TRBJ1-5	CSAELGINQPQHF	TGCAGTGCTGAGCTGGGTATCAATCAGCCCCAGCATTTT
15	.	TRBV2	many	TRBJ1-1	CASSRYDGGRTEAFF	TGTGCCAGCAGTCGGTACGACGGGGGCAGGACTGAAGCTTTCTTT
13	.	TRBV2	many	TRBJ1-1	CASSYDGNTEAFF	TGTGCCAGCAGTTATGACGGTAACACTGAAGCTTTCTTT
13	.	TRBV12-3/TRBV12-4	few	TRBJ2-2	CASSLVPTGELFF	TGTGCCAGCAGTTTAGTCCCGACCGGGGAGCTGTTTTTT
11	.	TRBV6-5	.	TRBJ2-7	CASSDGSRPYF	TGTGCCAGCAGTGACGGCTCCCGTCCGTACTTC
14	TRBD2	TRBV29-1	few	TRBJ2-3	CSADVAGGPDTQYF	TGCAGCGCAGACGTAGCGGGAGGGCCTGATACGCAGTATTTT
14	TRBD2	TRBV6-1	many	TRBJ2-7	CATFLAVGSYEQYF	TGTGCCACCTTCCTAGCGGTGGGCTCCTACGAGCAGTACTTC
15	.	TRBV27	many	TRBJ1-1	CASLPRERMNTEAFF	TGTGCCAGCCTCCCCCGGGAACGGATGAACACTGAAGCTTTCTTT
17	TRBD1	TRBV4-3	many	TRBJ1-3	CASSQDQGVSSGNTIYF	TGCGCCAGCAGCCAAGACCAGGGGGTATCATCTGGAAACACCATATATTTT
13	.	TRBV9	.	TRBJ2-5	CASSVGQQETQYF	TGTGCCAGCAGCGTAGGCCAGCAAGAGACCCAGTACTTC
14	.	TRBV27	large	TRBJ2-5	CASSLGGARETQYF	TGTGCCAGCAGTTTGGGGGGGGCTCGGGAGACCCAGTACTTC
13	.	TRBV29-1	many	TRBJ2-5	CSVEWHLQETQYF	TGCAGCGTTGAATGGCACCTCCAAGAGACCCAGTACTTC
15	TRBD2	TRBV6-2/TRBV6-3	many	TRBJ2-1	CASSLSGRAVHEQFF	TGTGCCAGCAGCCTGAGCGGGAGGGCCGTCCATGAGCAGTTCTTC
14	.	TRBV19	few	TRBJ2-7	CASSSEPGDYEQYF	TGTGCCAGTAGTAGCGAGCCAGGGGATTACGAGCAGTACTTC
15	TRBD2	TRBV7-9	many	TRBJ2-3	CASSLLAGGSDTQYF	TGTGCCAGCAGCCTACTAGCGGGAGGTTCAGATACGCAGTATTTT
12	TRBD1	TRBV20-1	few	TRBJ1-1	CSAPLGGGKAFF	TGCAGTGCCCCCCTTGGAGGGGGCAAGGCTTTCTTT
14	.	TRBV7-2	many	TRBJ2-7	CASSSVRGGGEQYF	TGTGCCAGCAGCTCCGTAAGAGGGGGAGGCGAGCAGTACTTC
14	.	TRBV7-9	many	TRBJ1-6	CASSVGFYNSPLHF	TGTGCCAGCAGCGTGGGGTTCTATAATTCACCCCTCCACTTT
13	.	TRBV12-3/TRBV12-4	many	TRBJ1-1	CATIEGRNTEAFF	TGTGCCACTATAGAAGGTAGGAACACTGAAGCTTTCTTT
12	.	TRBV10-2	.	TRBJ2-7	CASSDEGDEQYF	TGCGCCAGCAGTGATGAGGGGGACGAGCAGTACTTC
18	.	TRBV9	many	TRBJ2-1	CASSPRDPGGGMYNEQFF	TGTGCCAGCAGCCCCCGGGACCCTGGGGGCGGTATGTACAATGAGCAGTTCTTC
14	TRBD2	TRBV12-3/TRBV12-4	.	TRBJ2-7	CASRGLAGTYEQYF	TGTGCCAGCAGGGGACTAGCGGGGACCTACGAGCAGTACTTC
13	.	TRBV7-9	many	TRBJ1-1	CASRGGEHTEAFF	TGTGCCAGCAGGGGTGGGGAGCACACTGAAGCTTTCTTT
8	.	TRBV6-7	many	TRBJ2-7	CASSETHF	TGTGCCAGCAGTGAGACTCACTTC
19	TRBD1	TRBV6-6	many	TRBJ1-1	CASSDYAPGTGPAGSEVFF	TGTGCCAGCAGCGACTACGCGCCCGGGACAGGGCCCGCGGGGAGTGAAGTTTTCTTT
17	TRBD1	TRBV27	many	TRBJ1-6	CASSSRDRRTFNSPLHF	TGTGCCAGCAGTTCCCGGGACAGAAGAACCTTTAATTCACCCCTCCACTTT
16	TRBD1	TRBV5-1	many	TRBJ2-6	CASRAGTGSGANVLTF	TGCGCCAGCAGAGCGGGGACAGGGTCTGGGGCCAACGTCCTGACTTTC
12	.	TRBV7-8	many	TRBJ2-7	CASSYFGNEQYF	.
13	.	TRBV11-2	many	TRBJ1-1	CASSLDRVKEAFF	TGTGCCAGCAGCTTAGACAGGGTGAAGGAAGCTTTCTTT